The 28 T cell receptor beta chains presented below share a single source sample, sequenced in a study of early T cells in non-severe SARS-CoV-2 infection listed by TCRdb under 2021. The library came from 5' RACE. Sequencing was performed on a NextSeq 500. TCRdb took the public reads, trimmed them with fastp at Q25, ran MiXCR for clone calling and kept in-frame beta chains. Each CDR3 protein appears once, grouped with its most common genes and DNA. In all, the sample holds fewer than 110,000 distinct CDR3 sequences, and more than 9.5% of those were seen once. The ten most abundant clones make up approximately 7.3% of the sample. Sequenced material: whole blood. The origin of the receptors is an adult who was a healthcare worker with PCR-confirmed SARS-CoV-2 infection or an uninfected control (not recorded which).

This chain links TRBV10-2 with TRBJ2-1, with D perhaps TRBD1 or TRBD2 (6 bases each). This CDR3 contains 14 residues. With 3 bases removed from V and 8 bases from J, the gap between germline ends came to 14 bases. Germline V gives CDR1 WSHSY, CDR2 SAAADI. The CDR3 DNA reads TGCGCCAGCAGTGATACTGGGGGGCGGGATGAGCAGTTCTTC. Residues: CASSDTGGRDEQFF.

This clonotype was detected many times. The V and J genes are TRBV12-3 or TRBV12-4 and TRBJ1-5, with D tentatively TRBD1 (5 bases). V lost 5 bases, J lost 5 bases, and 13 bases lay in between. The CDR3 covers 14 residues. The CDR3 region is CASSRVWGDQPQHF. The CDR3 bases are TGTGCCAGCAGTAGAGTGTGGGGGGATCAGCCCCAGCATTTT.

This sequence joins TRBV5-5 and TRBJ2-2, with a tentative D call TRBD1 (6 bases). The V end was cut by 4 bases, the J end by 1 base, with 14 bases between. The CDR3 extends over 16 amino acids. Germline loops: CDR1 SGHKS, CDR2 YYEKEE (reference sequence). The CDR3 spells CASSNAGQQNTGELFF. The CDR3 DNA reads TGTGCCAGCAGCAATGCAGGACAGCAGAACACCGGGGAGCTGTTTTTT.

The V gene is TRBV20-1, the J gene TRBJ2-3, with 9 bases identical to TRBD1. Trimming removed 3 bases from V and 7 bases from J; junction bases left unmatched: 5. This CDR3 is 13 amino acids long. Per germline, CDR1 DFQATT and CDR2 SNEGSKA (reference sequence). DNA of the CDR3: TGCAGTGCTAGGGGACAGGGTGAAAATACGCAGTATTTT. Amino acids: CSARGQGENTQYF.

A few counts support this clonotype. The rearrangement links TRBV7-2 to TRBJ2-5, with TRBD2 matching 7 bases. The CDR3 sequence is 15 residues long. V trimming: 5 bases; J trimming: 1 base; junction bases outside the gene matches: 7. CDR1 SGHTA and CDR2 FQGNSA come from the germline V gene. In nucleotides, the CDR3 is TGTGCCAGCAGCGAGTTGAGCGGGGTCCAAGAGACCCAGTACTTC. Translated, it gives CASSELSGVQETQYF.

This chain links TRBV20-1 with TRBJ2-3; 9 bases match TRBD2. Germline V gene lookup returns CDR1 DFQATT and CDR2 SNEGSKA (reference sequence). The V gene end was trimmed by 2 bases and the J gene end by 5 bases; junction bases not matched to a gene: 11. The CDR3 length is 16 residues. The CDR3 nucleotides read TGCAGTGCTAGATCCGGGATAGCGGGAGAAGGAGATACGCAGTATTTT. Its translation is CSARSGIAGEGDTQYF.

The chain employs TRBV28 and TRBJ2-7; tentatively, D is TRBD1 (6 bases). Per the germline V gene, CDR1 is MDHEN and CDR2 is SYDVKM. The V end was cut by 3 bases, the J end by 3 bases, with 12 bases between. The CDR3 is 14 residues long. The CDR3 sequence is CASSLPGVVYEQYF. In nucleotides, the CDR3 is TGTGCCAGCAGTTTGCCAGGGGTTGTCTACGAGCAGTACTTC.

This clonotype turned up a few times. The rearrangement links TRBV2 to TRBJ1-5; D might be TRBD1 (6 bases). V lost 11 bases and J 6 bases, leaving 17 bases between the germline ends. The CDR3 runs 13 residues. Germline V gene sequence: CDR1 SNHLY, CDR2 FYNNEI. CDR3 residues: CAGRTGPGQPQHF. CDR3 DNA: TGTGCCGGGAGAACAGGGCCGGGTCAGCCCCAGCATTTT.

V usage is TRBV19 and J usage is TRBJ2-4; D is unclear. CDR1 LNHDA and CDR2 SQIVND come from the germline V gene (reference sequence). V shed 9 bases and J shed 8 bases, with 11 bases lying between them. CDR3 size: 11 residues. The CDR3 DNA reads TGTGCCAGCGCCAGTTCAGACATTCAGTACTTC. It codes for CASASSDIQYF.

This clonotype has ten or more counts. The rearrangement uses TRBV7-6 and TRBJ2-1; TRBD2 aligns across 9 bases. The CDR3 spans 14 residues. Germline V gene lookup returns CDR1 SGHVS and CDR2 FNYEAQ. V lost 1 base, J lost 9 bases, and 4 bases stayed unmatched. Here the CDR3 reads CASSLELSGSEQFF. DNA for the CDR3: TGTGCCAGCAGCTTAGAGCTTAGCGGGAGTGAGCAGTTCTTC. The full variable domain, rest sourced from reference TRBV7-6 and TRBJ2-1, is GAGVSQSPRYKVTKRGQDVALRCDPISGHVSLYWYRQALGQGPEFLTYFNYEAQQDKSGLPNDRFSAERPEGSISTLTIQRTEQRDSAMYRCASSLELSGSEQFFGPGTRLTVL.

This clonotype was seen more than once but under ten times. This chain uses TRBV6-2 or TRBV6-3 with TRBJ2-7; 12 bases align to TRBD2. This CDR3 is 19 amino acids long. Germline V gene lookup returns CDR1 MNHEY and CDR2 SVGEGT. V lost 2 bases to trimming and J lost 1 base; unmatched junction nucleotides: 12. The CDR3 DNA is TGTGCCAGCAGTTACGTCCCGGGACTAGCGGGCCCCCAATCCTACGAGCAGTACTTC. The encoded protein is CASSYVPGLAGPQSYEQYF.

This clonotype was seen a few times. V usage is TRBV4-1 and J usage is TRBJ2-5; 7 bases line up with TRBD2. Germline V gene sequence: CDR1 MGHRA, CDR2 YSYEKL. Losses at the gene ends were 0 bases for V and 3 bases for J; bases not matched to a gene: 7. The CDR3 is 16 residues long. CDR3 sequence (DNA): TGCGCCAGCAGCCAAGATTGGTCTAGCGGAGAAGAGACCCAGTACTTC. This gives the protein CASSQDWSSGEETQYF.

This clonotype was found a few times. The V gene is TRBV7-2, the J gene TRBJ1-3; D remains unclear. Germline V gene data show CDR1 as SGHTA and CDR2 as FQGNSA. V was cut by 2 bases and J by 2 bases, with 7 bases left in between. This CDR3 contains 14 residues. CDR3 DNA sequence: TGTGCCAGCAGCTTACGGGAGCCTGGAAACACCATATATTTT. Its protein is CASSLREPGNTIYF. Together with reference TRBV7-2 and TRBJ1-3, the CDR3 gives the full variable domain: GAGVSQSPSNKVTEKGKDVELRCDPISGHTALYWYRQSLGQGLEFLIYFQGNSAPDKSGLPSDRFSAERTGGSVSTLTIQRTQQEDSAVYLCASSLREPGNTIYFGEGSWLTVV.

In DNA, the CDR3 is TGTGCCAGCAGTTACCCCCTCGGAGCTTTCTTT. Its translation is CASSYPLGAFF. This rearrangement joins TRBV28 to TRBJ1-1; unclear D gene. This CDR3 is built from 11 residues. V shed 4 bases and J shed 10 bases, with 10 bases lying between them. Germline V lookup: CDR1 MDHEN, CDR2 SYDVKM.

There are many counts of this clonotype. The chain joins TRBV9 to TRBJ2-5; perhaps D is TRBD1 or TRBD2 (5 bases each). Germline V lookup: CDR1 SGDLS, CDR2 YYNGEE. V was shortened by 2 bases and J by 5 bases, with 19 bases between the two germline ends. This CDR3 has 16 residues. The CDR3 protein is CASSVDHGATGETQYF. CDR3 bases: TGTGCCAGCAGCGTCGATCACGGGGCCACGGGGGAGACCCAGTACTTC.

The J gene is TRBJ2-1, the V gene TRBV12-3 or TRBV12-4; perhaps TRBD2 as D (5 bases). The CDR3 totals 14 residues. The germline V and J ends were trimmed by 3 bases and 3 bases, with 9 bases remaining between them. CDR3 sequence: CASSFRTGYNEQFF. Here the CDR3 DNA reads TGTGCCAGCAGTTTCCGGACTGGCTACAATGAGCAGTTCTTC.

This clonotype has ten or more counts. The V gene is TRBV2, the J gene TRBJ2-7; D possibly corresponds to TRBD1 (6 bases). Trimming cost V 8 bases and J 4 bases, with 15 bases left between them. Per germline, CDR1 SNHLY and CDR2 FYNNEI. This CDR3 region has 13 residues. The DNA for the CDR3 is TGTGCCAGCCAGGGGCTGTTCGATTACGAGCAGTACTTC. Its protein is CASQGLFDYEQYF.

This clonotype was counted many times. This chain joins TRBV30 and TRBJ2-5, with 7 bases aligning to TRBD2. Trimming at V came to 0 bases and at J to 3 bases, leaving 10 bases not matched to a gene. The germline gives CDR1 GTSNPN, CDR2 SVGIG (reference sequence). This CDR3 contains 16 residues. The CDR3, as DNA: TGTGCCTGGAGTGTTGGGCTAGCGGAGGTCAAAGAGACCCAGTACTTC. Translation: CAWSVGLAEVKETQYF.

This clonotype was picked up a small number of times. The rearrangement uses TRBV2 and TRBJ1-1, with D unresolved. Trimming removed 4 bases from V and 8 bases from J, with 11 bases in between. Per the germline V gene, CDR1 is SNHLY and CDR2 is FYNNEI. The CDR3 has 12 residues. CDR3 region: CASSGDIPEAFF. The CDR3 DNA follows: TGTGCCAGCAGTGGTGACATTCCGGAAGCTTTCTTT. Looking up the rest from reference TRBV2 and TRBJ1-1 gives the full variable domain: EPEVTQTPSHQVTQMGQEVILRCVPISNHLYFYWYRQILGQKVEFLVSFYNNEISEKSEIFDDQFSVERPDGSNFTLKIRSTKLEDSAMYFCASSGDIPEAFFGQGTRLTVV.

V gene TRBV7-9 combines with J gene TRBJ1-6, with TRBD1 matching over 7 bases. V shed 5 bases, J shed 7 bases, and the junction held 11 bases outside the gene matches. The CDR3 sequence is 16 residues long. CDR1 and CDR2 from the germline V gene are SEHNR and FQNEAQ (reference sequence). CDR3 residues: CASSPGTVVANSPLHF. The CDR3 DNA sequence: TGTGCCAGCAGCCCCGGGACAGTGGTTGCGAATTCACCCCTCCACTTT.

The table lists this clonotype with many counts. The chain couples TRBV9 to TRBJ1-4; TRBD1 aligns across 8 bases. The CDR3 loop spans 14 amino acids. The germline gives CDR1 SGDLS, CDR2 YYNGEE. The ends lost 2 bases at V and 5 bases at J; junction bases unmatched: 2. Here the CDR3 DNA reads TGTGCCAGCAGCGTCCGGGACAGGAATGAAAAACTGTTTTTT. Translation: CASSVRDRNEKLFF.

This clonotype was counted between two and nine times. V is TRBV7-6 and J is TRBJ2-1; D not certain. Deletions cut 5 bases from V and 6 bases from J, with 11 bases between. Per germline, CDR1 SGHVS and CDR2 FNYEAQ. This CDR3 spans 13 amino acids. The CDR3 nucleotides are TGTGCCAGCAGCCCACGACATCTCAATGAGCAGTTCTTC. It specifies CASSPRHLNEQFF.

The CDR3 nucleotides are TGTGCCAGCAGCTTTCCCCTACATCAGCCGAACACCGGGGAGCTGTTTTTT. Its translation: CASSFPLHQPNTGELFF. The chain combines TRBV7-2 with TRBJ2-2; D unclear. In germline, CDR1 is SGHTA, CDR2 FQGNSA. V was clipped by 3 bases and J by 0 bases, with 14 bases between them. The CDR3 runs to 17 residues.

This rearrangement joins TRBV2 to TRBJ2-3; 8 nucleotides agree with TRBD1. Germline lookup yields CDR1 SNHLY and CDR2 FYNNEI. V shed 6 bases and J 2 bases; nucleotides not matched to a gene: 4. This CDR3 is built from 14 residues. CDR3 in DNA: TGTGCCAGCAGCAGGGGGCGTATCACAGATACGCAGTATTTT. This encodes CASSRGRITDTQYF.

This clonotype has a count of ten or more. The gene calls are TRBV2 and TRBJ1-2; unclear D gene. V was clipped by 8 bases and J by 7 bases, with 20 bases between them. The CDR3 has 14 amino acids. Per germline, CDR1 SNHLY and CDR2 FYNNEI. CDR3 bases: TGTGCCAGCGCCAATTCGGAAGGGCGCCGTGGCTACACCTTC. Amino acids: CASANSEGRRGYTF.

This clonotype showed up just a few times. The DNA for the CDR3 is TGCGCCAGCACCCCGAAAAGCGGGAGAATGAGGCGGAGCCACGAGCAGTACTTC. Amino acid sequence: CASTPKSGRMRRSHEQYF. The gene calls are TRBV10-1 and TRBJ2-7, with 8 nucleotides matching TRBD2. Germline values: CDR1 WNHNN, CDR2 SYGVQD (reference sequence). The CDR3 contains 18 residues. Losses at the gene ends were 7 bases for V and 5 bases for J; bases not matched to a gene: 22.

This sequence joins TRBV4-2 and TRBJ2-3; 8 bases line up with TRBD1. The germline CDR1 and CDR2 sequences are LGHNA and YNFKEQ. With V trimmed by 0 bases and J by 6 bases, 5 bases remained unmatched. CDR3 length: 15 residues. The CDR3 sequence: CASSQEGQASDTQYF. The CDR3 DNA sequence: TGTGCCAGCAGCCAAGAGGGACAGGCCTCCGATACGCAGTATTTT.

The rearrangement uses TRBV9 and TRBJ1-6; tentatively, D is TRBD1 (5 bases). The CDR3 extends over 14 amino acids. With 3 bases removed from V and 7 bases from J, the gap between germline ends came to 11 bases. Germline loops: CDR1 SGDLS, CDR2 YYNGEE. The CDR3: CASSEGTVNSPLHF. In DNA form, the CDR3 reads TGTGCCAGCAGCGAGGGGACGGTAAATTCACCCCTCCACTTT.